The 27 T cell receptor beta chains in this list originate from one sample, sequenced in a study of T cells after yellow fever vaccination. MiXCR, applied by TCRdb to the 5' RACE reads, yields one record per CDR3 protein. The sample contains nearly 300,000 distinct CDR3 sequences, 8.7% of which appear only once. Sequenced material: CD4+ T cells sorted from PBMCs, taken 5 days after the yellow fever booster vaccination. These receptors were obtained from a man between 18 and 35 years old who received the YFV17D yellow fever vaccine.

This clonotype was counted a few times. This chain links TRBV5-6 with TRBJ2-7; tentatively, D is TRBD1 (6 bases). In germline, CDR1 is SGHDT, CDR2 YYEEEE. The V end was cut by 2 bases, the J end by 2 bases, with 17 bases between. This CDR3 contains 16 residues. This chain's CDR3 is CASSFPRTGFAYEQYF. The CDR3 DNA is TGTGCCAGCAGCTTCCCCCGAACAGGGTTTGCCTACGAGCAGTACTTC.

This clonotype was picked up a small number of times. Germline is not matched at one junction end, which may reflect a read error. The chain has TRBV5-1 and TRBJ2-2, with 9 positions matching TRBD1. CDR3 length equals 16 residues. The germline CDR1 and CDR2 sequences are SGHRS and YFSETQ. CDR3 DNA sequence: TGCGCCAGCAGTTTCCTCGGGACAGGGAGTACCGGGGAGCGGTTTTTT. Its translation: CASSFLGTGSTGERFF.

This clonotype was seen more than once but under ten times. The chain combines TRBV20-1 with TRBJ1-1, with D unresolved. There are 14 residues in the CDR3. V lost 0 bases and J lost 1, with 9 bases in between. Looked up from germline, CDR1 is DFQATT and CDR2 is SNEGSKA (reference sequence). CDR3 region: CSARDPGRNTEAFF. DNA for the CDR3: TGCAGTGCTAGAGATCCCGGCAGGAACACTGAAGCTTTCTTT.

This clonotype occurred many times. This chain connects TRBV9 to TRBJ1-1; no reliable D call. V was trimmed by 4 bases and J by 0 bases, leaving 7 bases between them. The CDR3 extends over 13 amino acids. CDR1 and CDR2 (germline): SGDLS, YYNGEE. CDR3 sequence: CASSSHMNTEAFF. CDR3 nucleotide sequence: TGTGCCAGCAGCTCTCATATGAACACTGAAGCTTTCTTT. Combining the CDR3 with reference TRBV9 and TRBJ1-1 gives the whole variable domain DSGVTQTPKHLITATGQRVTLRCSPRSGDLSVYWYQQSLDQGLQFLIQYYNGEERAKGNILERFSAQQFPDLHSELNLSSLELGDSALYFCASSSHMNTEAFFGQGTRLTVV.

This clonotype turned up a few times. The CDR3 sequence is CASRPTGRRNFNQPQHF. Here the CDR3 DNA reads TGTGCCAGCAGACCGACAGGGCGGAGGAACTTCAATCAGCCCCAGCATTTT. V and J are TRBV28 and TRBJ1-5; TRBD1 matches 7 bases. V dropped 6 bases and J dropped 3; count of bases not matched to a gene: 14. Germline values: CDR1 MDHEN, CDR2 SYDVKM. The CDR3 extends over 17 amino acids.

The sample holds many counts of this clonotype. The chain is built from TRBV7-2 and TRBJ2-7, with D possibly TRBD2 on 6 matching bases. This CDR3 is 15 amino acids long. V was trimmed by 5 bases and J by 2 bases, leaving 16 bases between them. CDR1 and CDR2 (germline): SGHTA, FQGNSA. The DNA of the CDR3 is TGTGCCAGCAGCCTCTTGGCGGGGAACGCCTACGAGCAGTACTTC. Translation: CASSLLAGNAYEQYF.

The chain is built from TRBV20-1 and TRBJ1-6; D may be TRBD1 (6 bases). The germline CDR1 and CDR2 sequences are DFQATT and SNEGSKA (reference sequence). This CDR3 comprises 16 residues. V gave up 3 bases and J gave up 8 bases, with 20 bases separating them. DNA for the CDR3: TGCAGTGCTAGTGATGGACAGTCACTCCTCCATTCACCCCTCCACTTT. The encoded protein is CSASDGQSLLHSPLHF.

This clonotype was seen a handful of times. J is TRBJ1-1 and V is TRBV7-9; TRBD1 is a possible D gene (5 bases). V was clipped by 2 bases and J by 7 bases, with 11 bases between them. From germline, CDR1 is SEHNR and CDR2 FQNEAQ (reference sequence). The CDR3 extends over 13 amino acids. CDR3 nucleotides: TGTGCCAGCAGCTTAAGAGGAACAGGTGAAGCTTTCTTT. The encoded protein is CASSLRGTGEAFF.

The gene calls are TRBV20-1 and TRBJ2-5, with a weak D call TRBD2 (5 bases). Germline CDR1 is DFQATT and CDR2 is SNEGSKA (reference sequence). With 1 base removed from V and 7 bases from J, the gap between germline ends came to 16 bases. This CDR3 region has 14 residues. CDR3 amino acids: CSARGRLTEVTQYF. In nucleotides, the CDR3 is TGCAGTGCTAGAGGCCGCCTGACGGAGGTGACCCAGTACTTC.

The CDR3 nucleotides are TGCGCCAGCAGCCACGGACAGGTCTATGGCTACACCTTC. This sequence encodes CASSHGQVYGYTF. The chain recombines TRBV4-3 with TRBJ1-2, with 7 bases aligning to TRBD1. V gave up 3 bases and J gave up 4 bases; unmatched junction bases: 2. The CDR3 runs to 13 residues. CDR1 and CDR2 from the germline V gene are LGHNA and YSLEER.

There are many counts of this clonotype. J is TRBJ1-2 and V is TRBV6-2 or TRBV6-3; D is unresolved. From germline, CDR1 is MNHEY and CDR2 SVGEGT. Trimming took 2 bases from V and 0 from J, leaving 4 bases between them. The CDR3 sequence is 13 residues long. CDR3 coding DNA: TGTGCCAGCAGTTACGGGACTAACTATGGCTACACCTTC. Its protein product is CASSYGTNYGYTF.

This clonotype was detected a few times. This rearrangement joins TRBV24-1 to TRBJ1-2; TRBD1 is a possible D gene (5 bases). Trimming cost V 4 bases and J 6 bases, with 14 bases left between them. The CDR3 is 14 residues long. Germline CDR1 reads KGHDR; CDR2 reads SFDVKD. This CDR3 is CATSDPGTVNGYTF. Written as DNA, the CDR3 is TGTGCCACCAGTGACCCTGGGACGGTAAATGGCTACACCTTC.

The chain couples TRBV12-3 or TRBV12-4 to TRBJ2-5, with TRBD1 as a possible D gene (5 bases). V lost 8 bases and J lost 5, with 15 bases in between. The CDR3 is 13 amino acids. CDR3 nucleotide sequence: TGTGCCAGCGGAACCAGGGTTCAGGAGACCCAGTACTTC. Its protein is CASGTRVQETQYF.

The table lists this clonotype with a few counts. V usage is TRBV7-3 and J usage is TRBJ2-1; D is possibly TRBD2 (5 bases). Deletions cut 8 bases from V and 0 bases from J, with 17 bases between. The CDR3 runs to 16 residues. Germline-derived CDR1 and CDR2 are SGHTA and FQGTGA. This CDR3 is CASCRLAGSSYNEQFF. CDR3 nucleotides: TGTGCCAGCTGCCGACTTGCTGGGAGCTCCTACAATGAGCAGTTCTTC.

The gene calls are TRBV5-1 and TRBJ1-4; TRBD1 agrees at 12 bases. Germline values: CDR1 SGHRS, CDR2 YFSETQ. The CDR3 has 18 amino acids. The V gene end was trimmed by 4 bases and the J gene end by 2 bases; junction bases not matched to a gene: 9. The CDR3 region has the DNA TGCGCCAGCAGCGTGGGACAGGGGGCTCTCACCACTAATGAAAAACTGTTTTTT. Encoded protein: CASSVGQGALTTNEKLFF.

The CDR3, as DNA: TGTGCCAGCAGCCTAGGGACTAGTAGATCAGATACGCAGTATTTT. Its translation is CASSLGTSRSDTQYF. The V and J genes are TRBV7-2 and TRBJ2-3; 8 bases agree with TRBD2. The V segment lost 5 bases and the J segment 4 bases; nucleotides outside the gene matches: 8. Germline V gene lookup returns CDR1 SGHTA and CDR2 FQGNSA. The CDR3 has 15 residues.

This clonotype was recorded a few times. The V call is TRBV6-4, the J call TRBJ1-2; the match to TRBD1 covers 7 bases. V shed 5 bases and J 8 bases; nucleotides not matched to a gene: 5. The length of the CDR3 is 12 residues. From germline, CDR1 is MRHNA and CDR2 SNTAGT. CDR3 sequence (DNA): TGTGCCAGCAGTCCATGGGACAGCGGCTACACCTTC. Translating it yields CASSPWDSGYTF.

This clonotype was recorded at least ten times. Written as DNA, the CDR3 is TGTGCCATCAGCACCGGGACAGGGGGCGTCCAGCCCCAGCATTTT. Translating gives CAISTGTGGVQPQHF. The chain uses TRBV10-3 and TRBJ1-5, with 12 bases aligning to TRBD1. The germline CDR1 and CDR2 sequences are ENHRY and SYGVKD. V gave up 6 bases and J gave up 7 bases; unmatched junction bases: 7. The CDR3 spans 15 residues.

This clonotype was observed at least ten times. The chain combines TRBV29-1 with TRBJ2-3; 9 bases agree with TRBD1. The CDR3 runs to 13 residues. Losses at the gene ends were 6 bases for V and 1 base for J; bases not matched to a gene: 2. Looked up from germline, CDR1 is SQVTM and CDR2 is ANQGSEA. The CDR3 DNA is TGCAGCGTCCGGACAGGGGGCACAGATACGCAGTATTTT. Its translation: CSVRTGGTDTQYF.

The chain links TRBV11-2 to TRBJ2-3, with 16 bases fitting TRBD2. This CDR3 contains 19 residues. Trimming removed 2 bases from V and 1 base from J; junction bases left unmatched: 6. CDR1 SGHAT and CDR2 FQNNGV come from the germline V gene. The CDR3 nucleotides are TGTGCCAGCAGCTTATTCGGGACTAGCGGGGGGGGTGGCACAGATACGCAGTATTTT. Its translation: CASSLFGTSGGGGTDTQYF.

This clonotype was observed a handful of times. V gene TRBV29-1 combines with J gene TRBJ2-5; D unclear. The V end was cut by 4 bases, the J end by 5 bases, with 8 bases between. CDR1 is SQVTM, CDR2 ANQGSEA, per germline. The CDR3 sequence is 11 residues long. The CDR3 DNA sequence: TGCAGCGTTGTGGTAGGGGAGACCCAGTACTTC. This sequence encodes CSVVVGETQYF.

This clonotype has at least ten counts. The rearrangement links TRBV4-3 to TRBJ1-1; a possible D gene is TRBD1 (5 bases). The CDR3 is 16 residues long. CDR1 is LGHNA, CDR2 YSLEER, per germline. Trimming removed 3 bases from V and 1 base from J, with 15 bases in between. The CDR3, as DNA: TGCGCCAGCAGCCACTTCGTGGCAGGGTGGAACACTGAAGCTTTCTTT. This gives the protein CASSHFVAGWNTEAFF.

V gene TRBV29-1 combines with J gene TRBJ2-1; D unclear. The CDR3 runs to 12 residues. Germline CDR1 reads SQVTM; CDR2 reads ANQGSEA. CDR3 amino acids: CTPLSSYNEQFF. CDR3 DNA sequence: TGCACCCCTTTGAGCTCCTACAATGAGCAGTTCTTC.

V gene TRBV29-1 combines with J gene TRBJ2-5; the match to TRBD2 covers 9 bases. After removal of 5 bases from V and 5 bases from J, the junction contained 9 bases not matched to a gene. Germline V lookup: CDR1 SQVTM, CDR2 ANQGSEA. The CDR3 covers 14 residues. CDR3 residues: CSVRLAGGPETQYF. CDR3 coding DNA: TGCAGCGTTAGGCTTGCGGGGGGGCCCGAGACCCAGTACTTC.

This chain joins TRBV7-2 and TRBJ1-5, with TRBD1 as a possible D gene (5 bases). V was cut by 1 base and J by 2 bases, with 12 bases left in between. The germline V gene has CDR1 SGHTA and CDR2 FQGNSA. The CDR3 is 16 residues long. CDR3 coding DNA: TGTGCCAGCAGCTTAGTAGGAGGGACCCGCAATCAGCCCCAGCATTTT. Translating it yields CASSLVGGTRNQPQHF.

This clonotype was detected only a few times. The V and J genes are TRBV30 and TRBJ2-3; 8 positions match TRBD1. J gave up 2 bases and V 7 bases, and 8 bases lay outside the gene matches. Germline CDR1 GTSNPN, CDR2 SVGIG (reference sequence). The CDR3 sequence is 14 residues long. CDR3 sequence: CASPGQATTDTQYF. The CDR3 DNA follows: TGTGCCTCCCCGGGACAGGCCACCACAGATACGCAGTATTTT. The whole variable domain, remainder taken from reference TRBV30 and TRBJ2-3, is SQTIHQWPATLVQPVGSPLSLECTVEGTSNPNLYWYRQAAGRGLQLLFYSVGIGQISSEVPQNLSASRPQDRQFILSSKKLLLSDSGFYLCASPGQATTDTQYFGPGTRLTVL.

The chain combines TRBV3-1 with TRBJ1-1; D unresolved. Germline lookup yields CDR1 LGHDT and CDR2 YNNKEL (reference sequence). The ends were cut back, 4 bases at V and 4 bases at J, with 7 bases in the middle. The CDR3 runs to 12 residues. The DNA for the CDR3 is TGTGCCAGCAGCCGTCCAGGCACTGAAGCTTTCTTT. As protein: CASSRPGTEAFF.